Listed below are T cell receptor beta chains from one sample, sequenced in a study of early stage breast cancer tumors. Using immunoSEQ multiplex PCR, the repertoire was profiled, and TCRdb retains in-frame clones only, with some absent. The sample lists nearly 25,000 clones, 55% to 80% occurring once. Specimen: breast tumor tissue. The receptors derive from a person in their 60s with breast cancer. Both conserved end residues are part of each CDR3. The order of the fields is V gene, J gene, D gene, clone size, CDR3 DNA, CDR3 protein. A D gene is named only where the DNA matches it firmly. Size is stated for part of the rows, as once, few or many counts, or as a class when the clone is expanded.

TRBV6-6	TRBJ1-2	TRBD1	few	TGTGCCAGCAGTACACGTACCGGGACAGGGCACCATGGCTACACCTTC	CASSTRTGTGHHGYTF
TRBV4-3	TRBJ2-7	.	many	TGCGCCAGCAGCCAAGAAAACATCATCTCCTACGAGCAGTACTTC	CASSQENIISYEQYF
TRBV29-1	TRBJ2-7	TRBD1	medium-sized	TGCAGCGGAACACAGGGGAACGAGCAGTACTTC	CSGTQGNEQYF
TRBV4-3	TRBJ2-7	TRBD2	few	TGCGCCAGCAGACCGGACAGCGGGAGGTCCCCCTACGAGCAGTACTTC	CASRPDSGRSPYEQYF
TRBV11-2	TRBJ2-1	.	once	TGTGCCAGCAGCTTCGAGGTCATGGCGGGGCTCAACAATGAGCAGTTCTTC	CASSFEVMAGLNNEQFF
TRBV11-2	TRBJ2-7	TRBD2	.	TGTGCCAGCAGCTTAGTGGGAGGGCCGGGCGAGCAGTACTTC	CASSLVGGPGEQYF
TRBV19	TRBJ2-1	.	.	TGTGCCAGTAGTTCGGGGGATGAGCAGTTCTTC	CASSSGDEQFF
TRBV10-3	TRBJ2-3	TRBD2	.	TGTGCCATCAGACCCGGGACTAGTATCCCAGATACGCAGTATTTT	CAIRPGTSIPDTQYF
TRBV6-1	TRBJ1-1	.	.	TGTGCTTCCCAGCAGGGGACTGAAGCTTTCTTT	CASQQGTEAFF
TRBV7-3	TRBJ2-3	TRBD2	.	TGTGCCAGCAGCTTGGCGCTAGCGGGGAGCACAGATACGCAGTATTTT	CASSLALAGSTDTQYF
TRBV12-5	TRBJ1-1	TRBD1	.	TGTGCTAGTGGTCCAGGGGACAGACAAGCTTTCTTT	CASGPGDRQAFF
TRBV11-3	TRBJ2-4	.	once	TGTGCCAGCAGCTTAGAGATTGGTGGGCTAGCCAAAAACATTCAGTACTTC	CASSLEIGGLAKNIQYF
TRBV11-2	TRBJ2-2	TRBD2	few	TGTGCCAGCAGCGACGGGACTACCTCCCCCGGGGAGCTGTTTTTT	CASSDGTTSPGELFF
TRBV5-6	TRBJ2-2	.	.	TGTGCCAGCAGCTTGTCAGGGATGATCACCGGGGAGCTGTTTTTT	CASSLSGMITGELFF
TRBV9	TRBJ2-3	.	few	TGTGCCAGCAGCGGGAGGTCTATTGGAGATACGCAGTATTTT	CASSGRSIGDTQYF
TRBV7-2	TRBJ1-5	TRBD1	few	TGTGCCAGCAGCCCCGGACAGGGGTTTTATCAGCCCCAGCATTTT	CASSPGQGFYQPQHF
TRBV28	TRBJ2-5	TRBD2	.	TGTGCCAGCAGGGCTGGACTAGCAGAGACCCAGTACTTC	CASRAGLAETQYF
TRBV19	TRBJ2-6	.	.	TGTGCCAGTAGTTGGGGCAACTCTGGGGCCAACGTCCTGACTTTC	CASSWGNSGANVLTF
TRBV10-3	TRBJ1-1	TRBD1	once	TGTGCCATCAGTGAATGGTCCAGGGGGTCGAACACTGAAGCTTTCTTT	CAISEWSRGSNTEAFF
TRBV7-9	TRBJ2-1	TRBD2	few	TGTGCCAGCAGCTTAGATGGGACTAGCGAATACAATGAGCAGTTCTTC	CASSLDGTSEYNEQFF
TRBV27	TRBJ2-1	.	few	TGTGCCAGCAGTTTATTTCCCCCGGCAGGGTACAATGAGCAGTTCTTC	CASSLFPPAGYNEQFF
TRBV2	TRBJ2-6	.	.	TGTGCCAGCAGTGAGACTCCTGGGGCCAACGTCCTGACTTTC	CASSETPGANVLTF
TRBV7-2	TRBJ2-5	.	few	TGTGCCAGCAGCTTAGATAGCAGGGGCGAGACCCAGTACTTC	CASSLDSRGETQYF
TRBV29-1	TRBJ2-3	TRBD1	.	TGCAGCGTCTGTGGACAGGTTACAGATACGCAGTATTTT	CSVCGQVTDTQYF
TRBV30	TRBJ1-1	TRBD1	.	TGTGCCTGGAGGCCGGGGACAGCGAACACTGAAGCTTTCTTT	CAWRPGTANTEAFF
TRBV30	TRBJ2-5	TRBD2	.	TGTGCCTGGAACATAGCGGGAGGGCCAGTAGAGACCCAGTACTTC	CAWNIAGGPVETQYF
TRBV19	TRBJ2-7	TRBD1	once	TGTGCCAGTAGTATCGGCGGGACAGGGGGCTACGAGCAGTACTTC	CASSIGGTGGYEQYF
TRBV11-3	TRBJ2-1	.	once	TGTGCCAGCAGCTTAGCTCCCGTCAATGAGCAGTTCTTC	CASSLAPVNEQFF
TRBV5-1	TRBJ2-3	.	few	TGCGCCAGCAGCTTGGACGTGGGCCCAGATACGCAGTATTTT	CASSLDVGPDTQYF
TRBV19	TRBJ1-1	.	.	TGTGCCAGTAGTATTGGGGCGGTGGGGAACACTGAAGCTTTCTTT	CASSIGAVGNTEAFF
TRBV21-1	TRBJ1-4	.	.	TGTGCCAGCGGAACGAGACAGGCGTCTAATGAAAAACTGTTTTTT	CASGTRQASNEKLFF